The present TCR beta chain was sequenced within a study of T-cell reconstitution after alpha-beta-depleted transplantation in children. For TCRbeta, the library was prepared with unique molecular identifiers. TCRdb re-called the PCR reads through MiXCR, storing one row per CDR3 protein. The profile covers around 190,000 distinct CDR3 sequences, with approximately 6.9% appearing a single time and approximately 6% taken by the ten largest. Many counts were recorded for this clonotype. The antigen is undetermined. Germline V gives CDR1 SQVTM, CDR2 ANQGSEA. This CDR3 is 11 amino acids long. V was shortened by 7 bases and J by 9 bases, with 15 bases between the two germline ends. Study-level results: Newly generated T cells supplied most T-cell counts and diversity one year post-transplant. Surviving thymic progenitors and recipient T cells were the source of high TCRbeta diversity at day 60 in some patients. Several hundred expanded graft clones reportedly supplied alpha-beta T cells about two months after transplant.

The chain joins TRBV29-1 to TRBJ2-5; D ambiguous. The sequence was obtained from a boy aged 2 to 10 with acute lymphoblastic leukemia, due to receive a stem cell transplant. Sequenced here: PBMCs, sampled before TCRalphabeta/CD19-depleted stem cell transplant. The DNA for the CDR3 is TGCAGCGCTGACAACAGTAGGGCCCAGTACTTC. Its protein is CSADNSRAQYF.